This TCR beta chain was retrieved from a study of blood T cell repertoires in COVID-19. Using immunoSEQ multiplex PCR, the repertoire was profiled, and TCRdb retains in-frame clones only, with some absent. Of tens of thousands of clones listed, approximately 74% were seen once; the top ten hold approximately 6.1%. With 8 bases clipped from V and 4 bases from J, the junction kept 9 bases outside the gene matches. This CDR3 contains 15 residues. Germline CDR1 is MDHEN and CDR2 is SYDVKM. V usage is TRBV28 and J usage is TRBJ2-3, with 10 bases lining up with TRBD2. Sample: peripheral blood. This sequence originates from a man over 45 with COVID-19, enrolled during active disease. The CDR3 coding sequence is TGTGCCAGCCGCACCGCTAGCGGGAGCCCAGATACGCAGTATTTT. Translation: CASRTASGSPDTQYF.